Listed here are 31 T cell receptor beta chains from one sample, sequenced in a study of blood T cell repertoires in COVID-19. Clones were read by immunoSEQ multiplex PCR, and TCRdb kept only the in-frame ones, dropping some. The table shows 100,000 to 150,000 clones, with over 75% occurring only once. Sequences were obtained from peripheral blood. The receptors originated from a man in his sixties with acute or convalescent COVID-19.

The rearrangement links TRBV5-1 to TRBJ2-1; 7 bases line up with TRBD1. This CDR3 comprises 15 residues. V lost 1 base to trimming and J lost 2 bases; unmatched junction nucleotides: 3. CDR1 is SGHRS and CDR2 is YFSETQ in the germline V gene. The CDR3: CASSLLQGTYNEQFF. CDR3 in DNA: TGCGCCAGCAGCTTGTTACAGGGGACCTACAATGAGCAGTTCTTC.

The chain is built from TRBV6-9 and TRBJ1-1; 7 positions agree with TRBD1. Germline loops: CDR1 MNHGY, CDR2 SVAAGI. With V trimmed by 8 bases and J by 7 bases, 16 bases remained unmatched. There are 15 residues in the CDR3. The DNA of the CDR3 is TGTGCCAGCTATCCGGTAAGGGGGCGAAGAGGTGAAGCTTTCTTT. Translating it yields CASYPVRGRRGEAFF.

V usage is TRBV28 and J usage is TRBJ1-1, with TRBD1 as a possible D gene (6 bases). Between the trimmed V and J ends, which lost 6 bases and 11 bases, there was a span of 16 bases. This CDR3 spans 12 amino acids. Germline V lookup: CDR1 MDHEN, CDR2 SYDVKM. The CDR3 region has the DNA TGTGCCAGCAGCCGACAGGCCAGGGTGGCTTTCTTT. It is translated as CASSRQARVAFF.

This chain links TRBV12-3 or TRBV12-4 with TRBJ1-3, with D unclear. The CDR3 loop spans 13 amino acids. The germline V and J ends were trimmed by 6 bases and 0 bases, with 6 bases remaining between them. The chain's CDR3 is CASSTDSGNTIYF. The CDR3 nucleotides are TGTGCCAGCAGCACAGACTCTGGAAACACCATATATTTT.

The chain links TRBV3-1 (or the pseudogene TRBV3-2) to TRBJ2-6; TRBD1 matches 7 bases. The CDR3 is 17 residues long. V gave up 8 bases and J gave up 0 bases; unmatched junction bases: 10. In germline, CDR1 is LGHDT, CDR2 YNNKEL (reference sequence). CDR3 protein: CASGRGGGLSGANVLTF. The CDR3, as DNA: TGTGCCAGCGGAAGAGGGGGCGGCCTCTCTGGGGCCAACGTCCTGACTTTC.

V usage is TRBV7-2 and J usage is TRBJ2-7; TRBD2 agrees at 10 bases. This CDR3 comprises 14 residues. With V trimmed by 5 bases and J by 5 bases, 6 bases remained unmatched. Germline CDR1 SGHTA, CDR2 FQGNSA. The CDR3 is CASSRRLAGDEQYF. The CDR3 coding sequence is TGTGCCAGCAGCCGCCGGCTAGCGGGAGACGAGCAGTACTTC.

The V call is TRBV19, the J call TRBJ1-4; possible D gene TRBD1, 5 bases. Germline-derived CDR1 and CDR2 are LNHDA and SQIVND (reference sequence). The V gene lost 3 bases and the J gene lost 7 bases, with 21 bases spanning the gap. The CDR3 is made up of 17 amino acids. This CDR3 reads CASSIRFLHQGGEKLFF. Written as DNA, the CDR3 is TGTGCCAGTAGTATCCGGTTCCTCCATCAGGGAGGTGAAAAACTGTTTTTT.

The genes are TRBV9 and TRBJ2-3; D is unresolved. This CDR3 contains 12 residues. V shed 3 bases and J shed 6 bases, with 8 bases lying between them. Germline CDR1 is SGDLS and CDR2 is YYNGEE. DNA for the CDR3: TGTGCCAGCAGCGCCTATTCGGATACGCAGTATTTT. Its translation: CASSAYSDTQYF.

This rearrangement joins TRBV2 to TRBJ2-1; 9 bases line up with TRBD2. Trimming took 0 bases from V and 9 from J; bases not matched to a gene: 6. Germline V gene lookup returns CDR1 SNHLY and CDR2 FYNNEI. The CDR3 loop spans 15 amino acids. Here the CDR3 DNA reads TGTGCCAGCAGTGAAGCCGGGACTAGCAAGGCTGAGCAGTTCTTC. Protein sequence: CASSEAGTSKAEQFF.

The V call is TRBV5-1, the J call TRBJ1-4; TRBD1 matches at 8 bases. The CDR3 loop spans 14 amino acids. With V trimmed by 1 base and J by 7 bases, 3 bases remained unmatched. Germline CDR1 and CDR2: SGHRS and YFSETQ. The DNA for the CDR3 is TGCGCCAGCAGCTTGACAGGGGGTGTTGAAAAACTGTTTTTT. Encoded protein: CASSLTGGVEKLFF. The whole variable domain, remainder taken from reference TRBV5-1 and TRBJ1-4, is KAGVTQTPRYLIKTRGQQVTLSCSPISGHRSVSWYQQTPGQGLQFLFEYFSETQRNKGNFPGRFSGRQFSNSRSEMNVSTLELGDSALYLCASSLTGGVEKLFFGSGTQLSVL.

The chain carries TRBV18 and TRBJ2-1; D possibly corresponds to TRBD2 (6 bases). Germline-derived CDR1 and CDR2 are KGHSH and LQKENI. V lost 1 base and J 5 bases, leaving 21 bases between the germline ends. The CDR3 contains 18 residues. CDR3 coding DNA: TGTGCCAGCTCACCACTCGTGGTGGGGGGAAGGGTAAACAATGAGCAGTTCTTC. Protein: CASSPLVVGGRVNNEQFF.

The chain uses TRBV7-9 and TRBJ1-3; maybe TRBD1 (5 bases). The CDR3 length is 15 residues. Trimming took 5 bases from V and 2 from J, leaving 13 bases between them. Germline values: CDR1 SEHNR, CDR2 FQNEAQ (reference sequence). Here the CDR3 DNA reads TGTGCCAGCAGCCGAACCGACAGCCCTGGAAACACCATATATTTT. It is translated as CASSRTDSPGNTIYF. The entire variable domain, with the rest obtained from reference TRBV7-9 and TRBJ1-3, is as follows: DTGVSQNPRHKITKRGQNVTFRCDPISEHNRLYWYRQTLGQGPEFLTYFQNEAQLEKSRLLSDRFSAERPKGSFSTLEIQRTEQGDSAMYLCASSRTDSPGNTIYFGEGSWLTVV.

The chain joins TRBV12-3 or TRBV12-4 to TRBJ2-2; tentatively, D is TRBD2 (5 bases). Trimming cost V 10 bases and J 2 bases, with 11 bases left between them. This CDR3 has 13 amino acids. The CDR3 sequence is CATREPNTGELFF. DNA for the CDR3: TGTGCCACCCGGGAACCCAACACCGGGGAGCTGTTTTTT.

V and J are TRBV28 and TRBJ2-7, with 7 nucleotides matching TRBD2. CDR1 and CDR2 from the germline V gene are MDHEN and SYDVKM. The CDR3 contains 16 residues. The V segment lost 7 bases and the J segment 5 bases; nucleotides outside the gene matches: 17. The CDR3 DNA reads TGTGCCAGCACATATGCGGGGGAGGGACTCCTCGACGAGCAGTACTTC. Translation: CASTYAGEGLLDEQYF.

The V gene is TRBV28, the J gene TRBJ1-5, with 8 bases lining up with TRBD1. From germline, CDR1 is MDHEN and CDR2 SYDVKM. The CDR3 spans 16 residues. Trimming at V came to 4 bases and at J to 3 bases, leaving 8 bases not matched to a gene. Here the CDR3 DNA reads TGTGCCAGCAGTTCAACCCCAGGGGGCCCCAATCAGCCCCAGCATTTT. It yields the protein CASSSTPGGPNQPQHF.

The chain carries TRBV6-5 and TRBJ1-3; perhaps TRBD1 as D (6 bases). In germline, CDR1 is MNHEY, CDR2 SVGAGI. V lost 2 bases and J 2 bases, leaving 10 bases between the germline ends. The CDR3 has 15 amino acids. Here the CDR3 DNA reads TGTGCCAGCAGTTACCCCGGGACACCTGGAAACACCATATATTTT. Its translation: CASSYPGTPGNTIYF.

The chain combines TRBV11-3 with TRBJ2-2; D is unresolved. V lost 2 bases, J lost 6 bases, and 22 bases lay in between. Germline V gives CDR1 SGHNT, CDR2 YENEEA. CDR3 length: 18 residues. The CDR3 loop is CASSLNLMGSLVAGELFF. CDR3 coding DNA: TGTGCCAGCAGCTTAAATCTGATGGGCAGTTTGGTCGCCGGGGAGCTGTTTTTT.

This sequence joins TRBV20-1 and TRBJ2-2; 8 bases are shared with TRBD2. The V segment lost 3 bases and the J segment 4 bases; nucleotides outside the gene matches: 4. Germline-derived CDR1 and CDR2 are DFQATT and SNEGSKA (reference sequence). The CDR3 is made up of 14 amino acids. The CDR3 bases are TGCAGTGCTAGTCCGGGGGGGGTCACCGGGGAGCTGTTTTTT. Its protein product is CSASPGGVTGELFF.

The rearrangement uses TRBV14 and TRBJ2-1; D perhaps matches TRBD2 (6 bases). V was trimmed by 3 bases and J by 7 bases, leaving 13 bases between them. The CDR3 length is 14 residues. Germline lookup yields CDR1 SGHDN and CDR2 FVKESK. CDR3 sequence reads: CASSHRRGLNEQFF. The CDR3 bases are TGTGCCAGCAGCCATAGAAGGGGACTGAATGAGCAGTTCTTC.

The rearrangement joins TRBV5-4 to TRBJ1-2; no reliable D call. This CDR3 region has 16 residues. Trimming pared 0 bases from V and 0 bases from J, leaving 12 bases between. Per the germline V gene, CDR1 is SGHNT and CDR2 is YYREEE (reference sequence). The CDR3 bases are TGTGCCAGCAGCTTGGTGAGGGATCGGGCTAACTATGGCTACACCTTC. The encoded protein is CASSLVRDRANYGYTF. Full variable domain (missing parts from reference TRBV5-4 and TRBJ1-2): ETGVTQSPTHLIKTRGQQVTLRCSSQSGHNTVSWYQQALGQGPQFIFQYYREEENGRGNFPPRFSGLQFPNYSSELNVNALELDDSALYLCASSLVRDRANYGYTFGSGTRLTVV.

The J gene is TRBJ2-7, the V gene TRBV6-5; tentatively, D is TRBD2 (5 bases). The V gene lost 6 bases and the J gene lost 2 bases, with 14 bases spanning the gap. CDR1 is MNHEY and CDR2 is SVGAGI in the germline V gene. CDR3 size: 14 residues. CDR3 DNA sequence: TGTGCCAGCAGGGCGGGTGGATCAACCTACGAGCAGTACTTC. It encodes CASRAGGSTYEQYF.

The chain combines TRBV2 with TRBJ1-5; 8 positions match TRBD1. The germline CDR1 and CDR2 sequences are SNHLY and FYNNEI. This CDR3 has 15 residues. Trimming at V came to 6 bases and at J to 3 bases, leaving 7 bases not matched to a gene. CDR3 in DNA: TGTGCCAGCAGGGTGGACAGGGCCCCCAATCAGCCCCAGCATTTT. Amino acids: CASRVDRAPNQPQHF.

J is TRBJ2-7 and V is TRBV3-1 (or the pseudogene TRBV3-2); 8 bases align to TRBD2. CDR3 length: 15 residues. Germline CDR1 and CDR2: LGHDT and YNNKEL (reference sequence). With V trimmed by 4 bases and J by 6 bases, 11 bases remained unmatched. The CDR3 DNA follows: TGTGCCAGCAGCCTAAGAGAGGGACTAGTTGGCGAGCAGTACTTC. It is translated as CASSLREGLVGEQYF.

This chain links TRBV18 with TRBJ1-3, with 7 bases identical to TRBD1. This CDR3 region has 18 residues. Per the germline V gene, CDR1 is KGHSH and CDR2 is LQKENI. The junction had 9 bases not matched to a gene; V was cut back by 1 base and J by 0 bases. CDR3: CASSPQTAAGGSGNTIYF. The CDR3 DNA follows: TGTGCCAGCTCACCACAAACGGCGGCAGGGGGCTCTGGAAACACCATATATTTT.

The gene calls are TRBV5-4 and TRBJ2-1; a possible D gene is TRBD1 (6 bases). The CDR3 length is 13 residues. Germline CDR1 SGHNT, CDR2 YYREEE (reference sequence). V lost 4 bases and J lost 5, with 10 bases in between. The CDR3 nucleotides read TGTGCCAGCAGCCTTGACAGGAACAATGAGCAGTTCTTC. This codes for CASSLDRNNEQFF. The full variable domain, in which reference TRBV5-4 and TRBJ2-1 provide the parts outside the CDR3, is ETGVTQSPTHLIKTRGQQVTLRCSSQSGHNTVSWYQQALGQGPQFIFQYYREEENGRGNFPPRFSGLQFPNYSSELNVNALELDDSALYLCASSLDRNNEQFFGPGTRLTVL.

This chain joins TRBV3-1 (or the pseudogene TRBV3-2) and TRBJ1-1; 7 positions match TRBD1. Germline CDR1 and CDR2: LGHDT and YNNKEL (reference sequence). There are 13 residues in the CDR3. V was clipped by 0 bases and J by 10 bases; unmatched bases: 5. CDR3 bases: TGTGCCAGCAGCCAAGATTGGAACAGGGGAGCTTTCTTT. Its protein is CASSQDWNRGAFF.

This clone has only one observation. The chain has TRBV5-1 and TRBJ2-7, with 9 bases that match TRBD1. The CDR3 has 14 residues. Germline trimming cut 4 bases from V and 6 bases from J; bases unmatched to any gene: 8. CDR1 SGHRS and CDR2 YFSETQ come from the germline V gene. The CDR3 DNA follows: TGCGCCAGCAGCAATGACAGGGGGTACGGCGAGCAGTACTTC. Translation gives CASSNDRGYGEQYF.

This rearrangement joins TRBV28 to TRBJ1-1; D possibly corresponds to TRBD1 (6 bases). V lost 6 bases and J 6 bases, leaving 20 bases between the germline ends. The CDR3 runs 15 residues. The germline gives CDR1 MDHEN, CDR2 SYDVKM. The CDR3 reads CASSPEQGWIAEAFF. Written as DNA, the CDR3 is TGTGCCAGCAGCCCAGAACAGGGTTGGATCGCTGAAGCTTTCTTT.

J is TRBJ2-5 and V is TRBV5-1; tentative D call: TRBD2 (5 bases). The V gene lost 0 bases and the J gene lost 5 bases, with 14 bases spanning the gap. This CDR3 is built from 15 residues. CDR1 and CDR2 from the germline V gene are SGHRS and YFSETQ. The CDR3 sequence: CASSLAGVGTETQYF. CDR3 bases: TGCGCCAGCAGCTTGGCCGGGGTGGGTACGGAGACCCAGTACTTC.

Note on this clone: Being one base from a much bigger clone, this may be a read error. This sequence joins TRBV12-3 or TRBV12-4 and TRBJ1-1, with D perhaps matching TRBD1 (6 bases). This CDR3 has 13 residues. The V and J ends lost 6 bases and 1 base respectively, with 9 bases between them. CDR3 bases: TGTGCCAGCAGGTCGACAGGGAACACTGAAGCTTTCTTT. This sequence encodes CASRSTGNTEAFF.

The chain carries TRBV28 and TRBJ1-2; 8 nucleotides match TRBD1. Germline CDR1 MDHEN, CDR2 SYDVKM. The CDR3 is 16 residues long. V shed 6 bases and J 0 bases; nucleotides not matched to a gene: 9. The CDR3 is CASSPGGTGTNYGYTF. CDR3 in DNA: TGTGCCAGCAGCCCCGGGGGGACAGGAACTAACTATGGCTACACCTTC.